What follows describes a single T cell receptor beta chain. As processed by the authors: Scientists estimated how many nucleated cells there were by amplifying reference gene primers. Produced via immunoSEQ multiplex PCR; TCRdb's table is partial and in-frame only. V and J calls and clone size follow that table, whereas D and trimming were derived from the DNA. The sample carries 90,000 or so clones, approximately 85% recorded once. The data originate from a study of blood T cell repertoires in COVID-19. Looking at the study overall: Material from acute and convalescent COVID-19 was sourced from the United States, Italy and Spain.

Germline lookup yields CDR1 KGHSH and CDR2 LQKENI. The CDR3 length is 15 residues. The J segment lost 4 bases and the V segment lost 3 bases, leaving 8 bases of the junction unmatched. The clonotype comes from a human donor in a cohort sampled during active COVID-19. The chain links TRBV18 to TRBJ1-1, with TRBD1 matching 7 bases. Specimen: peripheral blood. For the CDR3, the DNA is TGTGCCAGCTCACCTCACGTCCAGGGGGGCACTGAAGCTTTCTTT. Its protein product is CASSPHVQGGTEAFF.